This record concerns one T cell receptor (beta chain) sequence. Its antigen is unknown. This specimen belongs to a study of blood T cells in healthy people across ages. Germline CDR1 reads DFQATT; CDR2 reads SNEGSKA (reference sequence). CDR3 length equals 17 residues. V was trimmed by 0 bases and J by 6 bases, leaving 24 bases between them. Whole-study results and caveats: What prevented conclusive comparison of naive and antigen-experienced cells was that PBMCs were unsorted. Higher diversity and more naive CD4+ cells were features of long-lived donors, compared to aged donors.

For the second PCR, which ran for roughly 6 to 12 cycles, a sample-barcoded 5' primer and a J-beta primer mix were used. Via MiXCR, TCRdb re-called the 5' RACE reads, giving one row per CDR3 protein. Seen here are about 800,000 distinct CDR3 sequences, more than 45% observed once, and the top ten hold approximately 23%. The rearrangement joins TRBV20-1 to TRBJ2-7; D gene unclear. This TCR derives from a young man in good health. Specimen: blood. The CDR3 coding sequence is TGCAGTGCTAGAGATCTTAAAGGCCCCGGAATTTCAGGCGAGCAGTACTTC. This sequence encodes CSARDLKGPGISGEQYF.